This T cell receptor (beta chain) originates from a study of graft-versus-host responses after intestinal transplantation. About the study: Recipients had multivisceral, liver-intestinal, or isolated intestinal transplants.

Repertoires were generated with immunoSEQ multiplex PCR, while TCRdb's copy carries only in-frame clones and drops some. The sample contains 90,000 to 150,000 clones, roughly 95% of which appear only once. Concerning this clone: No antigen is known for it.

The material was unstimulated CD8+ T cells sorted from spleen or lymph node cells, obtained before intestinal transplant. The source is a human donor who received an intestinal transplant.

For the CDR3, the DNA is TGTGCCAGCAGTGAAGGACTAGCGCGTAATGAGCAGTTCTTC. It is translated as CASSEGLARNEQFF. V and J are TRBV6-1 and TRBJ2-1; 8 bases agree with TRBD2. V dropped 1 base and J dropped 7; count of bases not matched to a gene: 3. The germline V gene has CDR1 MNHNS and CDR2 SASEGT. This CDR3 comprises 14 residues.